This TCR beta chain derives from a study of T cell responses to AZD1222 COVID-19 vaccine. Germline V CDR1 and CDR2: SNHLY, FYNNEI. Trimming pared 4 bases from V and 2 bases from J, leaving 11 bases between. This CDR3 spans 14 amino acids. Study-wide results and caveats: Donors were largely white British and mainly female; clonal diversity was possibly underestimated. The peak T cell response came first, and repertoires were sampled only after it.

Assay used: immunoSEQ multiplex PCR; TCRdb lists only in-frame clones, some missing. The sample shows 120,000 to 150,000 clones, roughly 87% of them seen only once. With regard to this clone: Its antigen is undetermined.

The chain links TRBV2 to TRBJ1-1; unclear D gene. The sequenced sample was peripheral blood, obtained on day 0 of AZD1222 vaccination. The clonotype was recovered from an adult in good health. The CDR3 nucleotides are TGTGCCAGCAGTGTGGGGAGGGATAACACTGAAGCTTTCTTT. Residues: CASSVGRDNTEAFF.